This entry lists 12 T cell receptor beta chains sequenced from one sample in a study of T cell responses to AZD1222 COVID-19 vaccine. TCRdb keeps only in-frame clones here, not all; method: immunoSEQ multiplex PCR. Of more than 90,000 clones in the sample, roughly 84% were seen once. The sample consisted of peripheral blood, taken 28 days after the second AZD1222 dose. The receptors originated from an adult who received the AZD1222 COVID-19 vaccine.

The chain is built from TRBV2 and TRBJ2-3; weak D call: TRBD1 (5 bases). Germline-derived CDR1 and CDR2 are SNHLY and FYNNEI. V lost 3 bases, J lost 6 bases, and 7 bases lay in between. The CDR3 has 12 amino acids. CDR3 in DNA: TGTGCCAGCAGTGAGGCAGGGGATACGCAGTATTTT. Protein product: CASSEAGDTQYF.

The chain links TRBV5-1 to TRBJ2-5; 11 bases map to TRBD2. The CDR3 runs to 15 residues. Trimming cost V 1 base and J 2 bases; bases outside gene matches: 1. The germline V gene has CDR1 SGHRS and CDR2 YFSETQ. CDR3 sequence reads: CASSLTSGGQETQYF. The CDR3 bases are TGCGCCAGCAGCTTGACTAGCGGGGGTCAAGAGACCCAGTACTTC. Looking up the rest from reference TRBV5-1 and TRBJ2-5 gives the full variable domain: KAGVTQTPRYLIKTRGQQVTLSCSPISGHRSVSWYQQTPGQGLQFLFEYFSETQRNKGNFPGRFSGRQFSNSRSEMNVSTLELGDSALYLCASSLTSGGQETQYFGPGTRLLVL.

J is TRBJ2-3 and V is TRBV5-1, with a weak D call TRBD2 (5 bases). The V end was cut by 4 bases, the J end by 5 bases, with 14 bases between. The germline gives CDR1 SGHRS, CDR2 YFSETQ. The CDR3 totals 14 residues. The CDR3 loop reads CASSREHGLDTQYF. The DNA for the CDR3 is TGCGCCAGCAGCAGAGAACATGGACTAGATACGCAGTATTTT.

The chain recombines TRBV2 with TRBJ1-1, with D possibly TRBD1 on 5 matching bases. The CDR3 is 13 amino acids. The germline V gene has CDR1 SNHLY and CDR2 FYNNEI. Trimming shortened V by 4 bases and J by 1 base, and 7 bases separated the two germline ends. The CDR3 spells CASSAGRNTEAFF. The CDR3 DNA sequence: TGTGCCAGCAGTGCAGGGCGGAACACTGAAGCTTTCTTT.

This chain links TRBV28 with TRBJ1-5; D ambiguous. Germline loops: CDR1 MDHEN, CDR2 SYDVKM. The CDR3 runs 17 residues. Trimming took 3 bases from V and 1 from J, leaving 16 bases between them. The CDR3 region has the DNA TGTGCCAGCAGTTTGCCCACGAGAGTTACAAGCAATCAGCCCCAGCATTTT. It specifies CASSLPTRVTSNQPQHF.

V usage is TRBV9 and J usage is TRBJ2-3; TRBD2 matches at 13 bases. Germline lookup yields CDR1 SGDLS and CDR2 YYNGEE. V lost 3 bases and J lost 1; bases outside the gene matches: 2. The CDR3 extends over 16 amino acids. The DNA of the CDR3 is TGTGCCAGCAGCGCCACTAGCGGGGGGGGCACAGATACGCAGTATTTT. Its protein is CASSATSGGGTDTQYF.

This clone occurred once. This chain connects TRBV5-1 to TRBJ1-6, with D uncertain. The CDR3 covers 14 residues. Germline-derived CDR1 and CDR2 are SGHRS and YFSETQ. V was shortened by 5 bases and J by 5 bases, with 11 bases between the two germline ends. The CDR3 is CASRMDGDNSPLHF. CDR3 nucleotide sequence: TGCGCCAGCAGGATGGACGGTGATAATTCACCCCTCCACTTT.

The rearrangement uses TRBV10-3 and TRBJ1-2; tentative D call: TRBD1 (6 bases). Trimming left V 0 bases short and J 8 bases short, with 13 bases between. Germline CDR1 reads ENHRY; CDR2 reads SYGVKD. This CDR3 has 14 amino acids. The CDR3 loop reads CAISESGGTTGYTF. CDR3 nucleotide sequence: TGTGCCATCAGTGAGTCGGGGGGGACAACCGGCTACACCTTC.

This chain connects TRBV3-1 (or the pseudogene TRBV3-2) to TRBJ1-2, with a tentative D call TRBD1 (6 bases). The CDR3 spans 14 residues. The V end lost 1 base, the J end lost 9 bases, and 15 bases lay between the germline ends. The V gene's germline CDR1 is LGHDT and CDR2 YNNKEL (reference sequence). The DNA for the CDR3 is TGTGCCAGCAGCCAAGGGGTGTTGGGGGCACGCTACACCTTC. Translated, it gives CASSQGVLGARYTF.

The genes are TRBV6-5 and TRBJ2-6, with D unclear. Looked up from germline, CDR1 is MNHEY and CDR2 is SVGAGI. The V end lost 6 bases, the J end lost 1 base, and 7 bases lay between the germline ends. The CDR3 loop spans 14 amino acids. The CDR3 loop is CASSDPSGANVLTF. In nucleotides, the CDR3 is TGTGCCAGCAGCGACCCATCTGGGGCCAACGTCCTGACTTTC.

The chain has TRBV3-1 (or the pseudogene TRBV3-2) and TRBJ1-4; D uncertain. Germline assignment: CDR1 LGHDT and CDR2 YNNKEL (reference sequence). This CDR3 contains 13 residues. V was shortened by 4 bases and J by 4 bases, with 7 bases between the two germline ends. This CDR3 reads CASSPTYNEKLFF. The CDR3 DNA is TGTGCCAGCAGCCCGACATATAATGAAAAACTGTTTTTT.

V usage is TRBV27 and J usage is TRBJ1-6; no firm D call. Germline CDR1 is MNHEY and CDR2 is SMNVEV (reference sequence). Trimming removed 8 bases from V and 3 bases from J, with 11 bases in between. This CDR3 comprises 14 residues. The CDR3 sequence is CASPRGGYNSPLHF. Written as DNA, the CDR3 is TGTGCCAGCCCACGGGGAGGCTATAATTCACCCCTCCACTTT.